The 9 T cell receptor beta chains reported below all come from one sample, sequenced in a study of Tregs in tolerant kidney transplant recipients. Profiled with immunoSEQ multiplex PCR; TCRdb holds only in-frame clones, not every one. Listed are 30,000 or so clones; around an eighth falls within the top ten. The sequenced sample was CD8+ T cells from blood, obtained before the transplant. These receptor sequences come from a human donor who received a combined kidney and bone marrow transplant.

CDR3 sequence: CASSIWRADTQYF. CDR3 DNA, as far as it was read: TGTGCCAGTAGTATATGGAGGGCAGATACG. This chain connects TRBV19 to TRBJ2-3; D perhaps matches TRBD2 (6 bases). The missing CDR3 end, 3 residues past where the read stops, is filled in from the germline J gene. The length of the CDR3 is 13 residues. Trimming left V 2 bases short and J 4 bases short, with 7 bases between. Germline assignment: CDR1 LNHDA and CDR2 SQIVND (reference sequence).

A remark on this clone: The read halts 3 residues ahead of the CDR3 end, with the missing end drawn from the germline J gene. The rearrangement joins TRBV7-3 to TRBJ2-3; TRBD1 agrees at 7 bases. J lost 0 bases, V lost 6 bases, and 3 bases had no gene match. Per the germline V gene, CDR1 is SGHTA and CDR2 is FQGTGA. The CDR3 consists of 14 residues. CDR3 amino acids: CASRGQDSTDTQYF. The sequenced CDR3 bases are TGTGCCAGCAGAGGACAGGACAGCACAGATACG.

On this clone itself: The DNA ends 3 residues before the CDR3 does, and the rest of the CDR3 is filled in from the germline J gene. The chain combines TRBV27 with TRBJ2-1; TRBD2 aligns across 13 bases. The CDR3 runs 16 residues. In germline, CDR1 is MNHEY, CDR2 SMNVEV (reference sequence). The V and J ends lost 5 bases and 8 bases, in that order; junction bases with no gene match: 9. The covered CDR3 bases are TGTGCCAGCAGTGGGTCCGGGACTAGCGGGACCTATGAG. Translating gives CASSGSGTSGTYE. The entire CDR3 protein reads CASSGSGTSGTYEQFF.

CDR3 DNA (partial): TGTGCCAGCAGCATCAACACTGAA. This codes for CASSINTE. The entire CDR3 sequence reads CASSINTEAFF. V is TRBV28 and J is TRBJ1-1; no firm D call. Read sequence stops 3 residues before the CDR3 end, and the germline J gene provides the missing end. CDR1 is MDHEN and CDR2 is SYDVKM in the germline V gene. This CDR3 has 11 amino acids. The V end was cut by 6 bases, the J end by 2 bases, with 4 bases between. The whole variable domain, remainder taken from reference TRBV28 and TRBJ1-1, is DVKVTQSSRYLVKRTGEKVFLECVQDMDHENMFWYRQDPGLGLRLIYFSYDVKMKEKGDIPEGYSVSREKKERFSLILESASTNQTSMYLCASSINTEAFFGQGTRLTVV.

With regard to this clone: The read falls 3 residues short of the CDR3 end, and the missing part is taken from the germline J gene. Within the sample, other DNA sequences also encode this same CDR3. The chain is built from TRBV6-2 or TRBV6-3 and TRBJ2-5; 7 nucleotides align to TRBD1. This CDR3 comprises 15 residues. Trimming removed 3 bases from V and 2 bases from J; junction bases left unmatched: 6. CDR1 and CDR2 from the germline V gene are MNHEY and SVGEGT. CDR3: CASSYPGTAQETQYF. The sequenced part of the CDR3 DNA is TGTGCCAGCAGTTATCCGGGGACAGCTCAAGAGACC.

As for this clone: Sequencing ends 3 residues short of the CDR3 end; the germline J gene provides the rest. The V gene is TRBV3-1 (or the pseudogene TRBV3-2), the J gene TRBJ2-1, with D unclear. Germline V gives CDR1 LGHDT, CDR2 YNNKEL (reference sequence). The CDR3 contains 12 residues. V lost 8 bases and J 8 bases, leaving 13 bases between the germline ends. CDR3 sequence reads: CASGRPWDEQFF. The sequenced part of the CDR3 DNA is TGTGCCAGCGGGCGACCTTGGGATGAG.

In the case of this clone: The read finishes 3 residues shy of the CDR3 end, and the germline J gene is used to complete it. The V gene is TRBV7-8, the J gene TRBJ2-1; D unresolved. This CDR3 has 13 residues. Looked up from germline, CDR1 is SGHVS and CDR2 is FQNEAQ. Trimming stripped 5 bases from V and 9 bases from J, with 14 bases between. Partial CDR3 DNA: TGTGCCAGCAGCCCCCCTGAACCGGGTGAG. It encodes CASSPPEPGE. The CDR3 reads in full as CASSPPEPGEQFF. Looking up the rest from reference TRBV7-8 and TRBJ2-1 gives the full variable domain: GAGVSQSPRYKVAKRGQDVALRCDPISGHVSLFWYQQALGQGPEFLTYFQNEAQLDKSGLPSDRFFAERPEGSVSTLKIQRTQQEDSAVYLCASSPPEPGEQFFGPGTRLTVL.

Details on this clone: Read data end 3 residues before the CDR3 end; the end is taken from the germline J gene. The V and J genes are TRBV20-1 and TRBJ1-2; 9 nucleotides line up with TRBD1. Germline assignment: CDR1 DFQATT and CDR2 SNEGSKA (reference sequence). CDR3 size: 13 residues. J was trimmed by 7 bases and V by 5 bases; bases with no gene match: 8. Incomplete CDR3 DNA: TGCAGTGCTCCGGACAGGGGAATAAGTGGC. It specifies CSAPDRGISG. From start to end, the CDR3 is CSAPDRGISGYTF.

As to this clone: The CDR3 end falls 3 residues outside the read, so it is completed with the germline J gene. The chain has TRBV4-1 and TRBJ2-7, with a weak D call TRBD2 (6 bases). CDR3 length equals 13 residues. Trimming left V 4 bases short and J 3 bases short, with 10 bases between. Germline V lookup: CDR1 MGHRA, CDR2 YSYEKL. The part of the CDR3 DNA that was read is TGCGCCAGCAGCCCAGGACTAAGCTACGAG. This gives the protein CASSPGLSYE. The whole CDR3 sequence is CASSPGLSYEQYF.